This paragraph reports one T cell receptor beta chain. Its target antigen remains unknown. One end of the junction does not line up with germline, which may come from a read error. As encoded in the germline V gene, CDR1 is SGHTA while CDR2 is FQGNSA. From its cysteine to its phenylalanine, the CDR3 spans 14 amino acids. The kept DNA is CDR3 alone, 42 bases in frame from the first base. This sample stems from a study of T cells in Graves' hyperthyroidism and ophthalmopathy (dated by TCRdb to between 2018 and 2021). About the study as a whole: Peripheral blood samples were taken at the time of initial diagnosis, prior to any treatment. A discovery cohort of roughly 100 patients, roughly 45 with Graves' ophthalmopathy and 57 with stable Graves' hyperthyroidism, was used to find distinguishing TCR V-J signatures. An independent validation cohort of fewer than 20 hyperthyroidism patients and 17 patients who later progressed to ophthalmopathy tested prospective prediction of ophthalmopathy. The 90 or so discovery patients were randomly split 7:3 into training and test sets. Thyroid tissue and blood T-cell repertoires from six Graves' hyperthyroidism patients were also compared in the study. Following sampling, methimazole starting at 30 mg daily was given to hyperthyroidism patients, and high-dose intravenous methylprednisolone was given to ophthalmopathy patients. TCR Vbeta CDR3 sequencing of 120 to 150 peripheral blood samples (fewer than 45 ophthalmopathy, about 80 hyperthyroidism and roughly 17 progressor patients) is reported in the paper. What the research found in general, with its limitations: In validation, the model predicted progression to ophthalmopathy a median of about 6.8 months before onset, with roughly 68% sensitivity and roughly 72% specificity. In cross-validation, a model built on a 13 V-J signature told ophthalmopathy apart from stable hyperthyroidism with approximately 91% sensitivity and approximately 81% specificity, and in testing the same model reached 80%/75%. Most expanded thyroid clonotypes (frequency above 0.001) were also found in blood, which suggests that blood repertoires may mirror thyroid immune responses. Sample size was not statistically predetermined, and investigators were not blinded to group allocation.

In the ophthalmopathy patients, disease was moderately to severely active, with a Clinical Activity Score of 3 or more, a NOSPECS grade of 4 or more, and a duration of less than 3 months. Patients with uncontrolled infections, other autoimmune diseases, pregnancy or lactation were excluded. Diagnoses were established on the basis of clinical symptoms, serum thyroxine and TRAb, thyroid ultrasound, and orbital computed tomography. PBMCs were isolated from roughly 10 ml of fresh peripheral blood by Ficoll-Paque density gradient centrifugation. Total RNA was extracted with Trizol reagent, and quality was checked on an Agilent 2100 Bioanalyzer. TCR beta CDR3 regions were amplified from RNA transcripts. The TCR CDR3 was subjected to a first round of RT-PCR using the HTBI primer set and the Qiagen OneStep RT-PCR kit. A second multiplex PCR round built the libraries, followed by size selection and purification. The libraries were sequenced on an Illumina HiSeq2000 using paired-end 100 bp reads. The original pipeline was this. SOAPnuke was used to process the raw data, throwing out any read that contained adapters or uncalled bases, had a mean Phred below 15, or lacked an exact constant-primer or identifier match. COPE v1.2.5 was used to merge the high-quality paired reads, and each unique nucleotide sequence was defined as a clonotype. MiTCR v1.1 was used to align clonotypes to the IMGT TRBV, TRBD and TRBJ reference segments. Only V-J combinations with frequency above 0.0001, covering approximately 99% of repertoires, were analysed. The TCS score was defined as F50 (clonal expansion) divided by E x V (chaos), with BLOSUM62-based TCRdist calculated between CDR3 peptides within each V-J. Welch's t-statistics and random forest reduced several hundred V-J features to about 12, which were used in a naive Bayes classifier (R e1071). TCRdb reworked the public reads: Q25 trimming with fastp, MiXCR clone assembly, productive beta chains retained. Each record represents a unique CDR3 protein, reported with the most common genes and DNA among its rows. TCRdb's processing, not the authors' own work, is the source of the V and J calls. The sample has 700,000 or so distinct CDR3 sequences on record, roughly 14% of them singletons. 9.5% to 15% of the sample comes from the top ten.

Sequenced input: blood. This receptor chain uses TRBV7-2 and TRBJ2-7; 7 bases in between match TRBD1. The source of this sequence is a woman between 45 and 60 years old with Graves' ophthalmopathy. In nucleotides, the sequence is TGTGCCAGCAGCTTAGCGGGACAGCTCGTCGAGCGGTACTTC. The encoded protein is CASSLAGQLVERYF.